This TCR beta chain was observed in a study of T cell responses to AZD1222 COVID-19 vaccine. In the study overall: Samples with a second dose at about 4 or about 12 weeks were pooled together.

A note on this clone: The target antigen is unknown.

TCRdb's table, derived via immunoSEQ multiplex PCR, lists solely in-frame clones and lacks some. The table lists around 150,000 clones, 90% of them singletons. Overall study results and limits: Spike-spanning, vaccine-associated CD4 TCRs were dominant at 160-218 and 743-854. Baseline seropositivity characterized only a handful of AZD1222 recipients. Clonal diversity may have been underestimated in mostly white British donors.

The sequence came from an adult in good health. This specimen was peripheral blood, taken on day 0 of AZD1222 vaccination.

This chain's CDR3 is CATSDLLAGTAKNIQYF. The CDR3 DNA reads as TGTGCCACCAGTGATTTACTCGCGGGGACTGCCAAAAACATTCAGTACTTC. This chain links TRBV24-1 with TRBJ2-4; D may be TRBD2 (6 bases). The CDR3 covers 17 residues. Per the germline V gene, CDR1 is KGHDR and CDR2 is SFDVKD. V lost 1 base and J lost 1, with 13 bases in between.